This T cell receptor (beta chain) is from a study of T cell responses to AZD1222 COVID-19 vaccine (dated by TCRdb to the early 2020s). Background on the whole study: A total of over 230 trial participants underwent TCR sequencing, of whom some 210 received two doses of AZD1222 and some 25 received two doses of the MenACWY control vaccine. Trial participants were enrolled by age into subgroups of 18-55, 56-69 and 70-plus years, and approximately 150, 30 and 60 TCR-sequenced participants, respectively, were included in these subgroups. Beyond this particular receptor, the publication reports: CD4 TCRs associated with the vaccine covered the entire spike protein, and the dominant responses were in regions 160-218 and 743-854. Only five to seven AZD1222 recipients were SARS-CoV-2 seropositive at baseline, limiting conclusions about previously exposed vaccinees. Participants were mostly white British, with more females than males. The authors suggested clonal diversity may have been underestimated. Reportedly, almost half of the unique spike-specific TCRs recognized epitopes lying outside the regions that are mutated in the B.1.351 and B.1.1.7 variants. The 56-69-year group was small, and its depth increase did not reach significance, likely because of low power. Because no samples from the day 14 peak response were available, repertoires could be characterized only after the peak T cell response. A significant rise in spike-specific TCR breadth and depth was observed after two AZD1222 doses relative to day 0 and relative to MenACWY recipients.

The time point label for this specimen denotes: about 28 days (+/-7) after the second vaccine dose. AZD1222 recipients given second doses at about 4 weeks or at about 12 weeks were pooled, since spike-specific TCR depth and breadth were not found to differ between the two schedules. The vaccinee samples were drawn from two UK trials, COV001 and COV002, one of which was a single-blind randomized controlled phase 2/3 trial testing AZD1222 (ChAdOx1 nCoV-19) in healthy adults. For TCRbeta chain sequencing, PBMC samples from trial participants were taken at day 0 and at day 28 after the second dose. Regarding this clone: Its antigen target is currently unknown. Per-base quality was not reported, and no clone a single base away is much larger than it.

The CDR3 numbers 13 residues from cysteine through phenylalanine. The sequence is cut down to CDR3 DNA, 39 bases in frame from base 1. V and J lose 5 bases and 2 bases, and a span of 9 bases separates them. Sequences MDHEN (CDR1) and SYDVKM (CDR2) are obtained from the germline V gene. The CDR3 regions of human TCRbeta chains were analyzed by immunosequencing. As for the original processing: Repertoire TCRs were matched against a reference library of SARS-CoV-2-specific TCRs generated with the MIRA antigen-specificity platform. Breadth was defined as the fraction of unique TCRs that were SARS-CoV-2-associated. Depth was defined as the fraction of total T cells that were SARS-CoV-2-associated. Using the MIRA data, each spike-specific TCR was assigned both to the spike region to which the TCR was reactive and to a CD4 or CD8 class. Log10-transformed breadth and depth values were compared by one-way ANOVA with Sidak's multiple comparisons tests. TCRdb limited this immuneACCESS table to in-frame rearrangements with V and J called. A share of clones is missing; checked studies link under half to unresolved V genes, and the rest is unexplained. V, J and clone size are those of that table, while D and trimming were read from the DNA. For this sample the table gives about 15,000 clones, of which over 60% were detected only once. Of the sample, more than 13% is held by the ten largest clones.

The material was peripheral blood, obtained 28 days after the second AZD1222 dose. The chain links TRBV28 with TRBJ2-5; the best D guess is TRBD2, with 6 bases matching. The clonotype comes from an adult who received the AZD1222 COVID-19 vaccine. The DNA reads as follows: TGTGCCAGCAGTCTCGGGGGACAAGAGACCCAGTACTTC. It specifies CASSLGGQETQYF.